The entry below gives a single T cell receptor beta chain sequence along with its context. What it recognizes is unknown. The data stem from a study of cytomegalovirus exposure and HLA in healthy donors. Study-wide results and limits: There were some public TCRs occurring in many donors, but most TCR sequences were rare. When presence/absence was analysed, sequencing depth was taken to be roughly uniform across donors.

The ends were cut back, 5 bases at V and 2 bases at J, with 13 bases in the middle. Germline V gene sequence: CDR1 LNHDA, CDR2 SQIVND (reference sequence). The CDR3 contains 14 residues. This PCR relied on a set of 60 Vbeta primers and 13 Jbeta primers. Repertoires were generated with immunoSEQ multiplex PCR, while TCRdb's copy carries only in-frame clones and drops some. The sample has more than 150,000 clones; around 78% are singletons. The chain links TRBV19 to TRBJ2-7; D is possibly TRBD2 (5 bases). Sequencing used PBMCs. The sequence was collected from a man aged 18 to 29 in good health and CMV-seronegative. The CDR3 DNA sequence: TGTGCCAGTAGTCGAGCCGCCGGGACCTACGAGCAGTACTTC. It specifies CASSRAAGTYEQYF.